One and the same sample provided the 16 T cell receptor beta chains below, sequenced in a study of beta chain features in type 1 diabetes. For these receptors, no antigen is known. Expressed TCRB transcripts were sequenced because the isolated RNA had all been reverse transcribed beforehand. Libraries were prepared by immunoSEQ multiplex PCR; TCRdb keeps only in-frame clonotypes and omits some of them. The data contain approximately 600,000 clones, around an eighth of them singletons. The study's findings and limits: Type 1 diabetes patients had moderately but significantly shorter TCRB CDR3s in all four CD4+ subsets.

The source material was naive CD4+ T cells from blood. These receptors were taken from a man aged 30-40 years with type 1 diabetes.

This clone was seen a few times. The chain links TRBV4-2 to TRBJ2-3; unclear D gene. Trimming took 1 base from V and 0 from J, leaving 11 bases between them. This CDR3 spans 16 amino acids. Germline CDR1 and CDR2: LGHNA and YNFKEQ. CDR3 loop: CASSQVGFTSTDTQYF. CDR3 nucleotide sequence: TGTGCCAGCAGCCAAGTAGGGTTCACTAGCACAGATACGCAGTATTTT.

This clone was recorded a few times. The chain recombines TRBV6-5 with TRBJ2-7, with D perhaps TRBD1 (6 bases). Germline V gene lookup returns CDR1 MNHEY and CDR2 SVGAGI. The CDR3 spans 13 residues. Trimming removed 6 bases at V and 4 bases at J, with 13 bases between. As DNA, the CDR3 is TGTGCCAGCAGACCAGGGGCCTGGTACGAGCAGTACTTC. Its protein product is CASRPGAWYEQYF.

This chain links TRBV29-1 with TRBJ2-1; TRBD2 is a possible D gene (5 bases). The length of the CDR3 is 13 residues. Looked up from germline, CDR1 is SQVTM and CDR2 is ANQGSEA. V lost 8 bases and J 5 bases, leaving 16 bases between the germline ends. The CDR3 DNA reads TGCAGCTCCGGATCTAGAGCGGACAATGAGCAGTTCTTC. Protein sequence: CSSGSRADNEQFF.

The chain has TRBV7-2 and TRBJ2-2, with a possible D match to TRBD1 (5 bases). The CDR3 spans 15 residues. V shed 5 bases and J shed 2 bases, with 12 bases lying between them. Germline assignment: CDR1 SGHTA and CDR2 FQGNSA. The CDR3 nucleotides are TGTGCCAGCAGCGCGACAGAAATAAACACCGGGGAGCTGTTTTTT. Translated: CASSATEINTGELFF. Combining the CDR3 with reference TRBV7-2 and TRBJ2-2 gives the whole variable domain GAGVSQSPSNKVTEKGKDVELRCDPISGHTALYWYRQSLGQGLEFLIYFQGNSAPDKSGLPSDRFSAERTGGSVSTLTIQRTQQEDSAVYLCASSATEINTGELFFGEGSRLTVL.

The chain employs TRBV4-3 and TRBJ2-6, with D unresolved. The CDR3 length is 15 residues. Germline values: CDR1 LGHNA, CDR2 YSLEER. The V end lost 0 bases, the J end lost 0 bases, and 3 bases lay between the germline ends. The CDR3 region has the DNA TGCGCCAGCAGCCAAGAAAACTCTGGGGCCAACGTCCTGACTTTC. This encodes CASSQENSGANVLTF.

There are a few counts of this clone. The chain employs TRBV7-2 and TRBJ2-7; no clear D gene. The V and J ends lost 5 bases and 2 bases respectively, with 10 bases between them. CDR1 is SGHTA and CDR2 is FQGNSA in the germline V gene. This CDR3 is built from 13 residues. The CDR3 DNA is TGTGCCAGCAGCCCTAACGGAGCCTACGAGCAGTACTTC. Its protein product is CASSPNGAYEQYF.

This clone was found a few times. This CDR3 is CASSLGTWATNEKLFF. CDR3 DNA sequence: TGTGCCAGCAGCTTAGGGACGTGGGCAACTAATGAAAAACTGTTTTTT. V gene TRBV7-9 combines with J gene TRBJ1-4; D gene ambiguous. Trimming removed 1 base from V and 0 bases from J, with 9 bases in between. The V gene's germline CDR1 is SEHNR and CDR2 FQNEAQ (reference sequence). The CDR3 is 16 residues long.

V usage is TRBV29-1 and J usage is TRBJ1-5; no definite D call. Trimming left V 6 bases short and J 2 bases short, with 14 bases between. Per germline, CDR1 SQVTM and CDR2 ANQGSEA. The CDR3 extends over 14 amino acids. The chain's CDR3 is CSVRGGEGNQPQHF. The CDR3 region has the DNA TGCAGCGTCCGGGGTGGGGAAGGCAATCAGCCCCAGCATTTT. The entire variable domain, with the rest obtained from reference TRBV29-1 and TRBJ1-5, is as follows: SAVISQKPSRDICQRGTSLTIQCQVDSQVTMMFWYRQQPGQSLTLIATANQGSEATYESGFVIDKFPISRPNLTFSTLTVSNMSPEDSSIYLCSVRGGEGNQPQHFGDGTRLSIL.

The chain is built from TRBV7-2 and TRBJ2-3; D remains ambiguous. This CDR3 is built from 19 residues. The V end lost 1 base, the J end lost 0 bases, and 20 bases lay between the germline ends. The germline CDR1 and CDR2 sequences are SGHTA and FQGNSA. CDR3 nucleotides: TGTGCCAGCAGCTTAGAGGAGTTTGAGGCACAATTTAGCACAGATACGCAGTATTTT. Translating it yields CASSLEEFEAQFSTDTQYF. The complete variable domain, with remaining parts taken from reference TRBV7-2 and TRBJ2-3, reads GAGVSQSPSNKVTEKGKDVELRCDPISGHTALYWYRQSLGQGLEFLIYFQGNSAPDKSGLPSDRFSAERTGGSVSTLTIQRTQQEDSAVYLCASSLEEFEAQFSTDTQYFGPGTRLTVL.

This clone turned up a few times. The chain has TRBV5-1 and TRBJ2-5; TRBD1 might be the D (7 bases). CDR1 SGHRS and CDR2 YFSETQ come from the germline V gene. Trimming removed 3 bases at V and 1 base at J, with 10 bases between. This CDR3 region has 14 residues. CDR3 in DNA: TGCGCCAGCAGCTCCCAGGGGGGCCAAGAGACCCAGTACTTC. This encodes CASSSQGGQETQYF.

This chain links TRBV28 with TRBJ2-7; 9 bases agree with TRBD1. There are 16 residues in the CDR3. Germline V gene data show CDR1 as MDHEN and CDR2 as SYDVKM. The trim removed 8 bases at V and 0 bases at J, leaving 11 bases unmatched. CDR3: CASHSWDRASSYEQYF. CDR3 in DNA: TGTGCCAGCCACTCCTGGGACAGGGCGTCCTCCTACGAGCAGTACTTC.

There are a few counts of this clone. The DNA of the CDR3 is TGTGCCAGCAGCTTAGCTACTGGGGGCGGCTGGTATTTT. Translated, it gives CASSLATGGGWYF. The V gene is TRBV7-2, the J gene TRBJ2-3; D is perhaps TRBD1 (6 bases). This CDR3 region has 13 residues. The V end was cut by 0 bases, the J end by 14 bases, with 15 bases between. Germline V gene sequence: CDR1 SGHTA, CDR2 FQGNSA.

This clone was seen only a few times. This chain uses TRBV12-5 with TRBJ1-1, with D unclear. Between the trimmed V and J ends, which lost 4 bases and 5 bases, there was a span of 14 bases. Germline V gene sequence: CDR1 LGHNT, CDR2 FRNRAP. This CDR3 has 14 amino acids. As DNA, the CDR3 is TGTGCTAGTGGTTCACAAATTACAACGACTGAAGCTTTCTTT. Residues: CASGSQITTTEAFF.

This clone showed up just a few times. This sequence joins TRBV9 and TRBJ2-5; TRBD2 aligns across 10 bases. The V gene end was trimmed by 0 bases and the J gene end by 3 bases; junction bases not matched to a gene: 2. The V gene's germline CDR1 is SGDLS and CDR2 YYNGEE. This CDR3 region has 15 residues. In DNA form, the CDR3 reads TGTGCCAGCAGCGTAGTCGGACTAGCGGAAGAGACCCAGTACTTC. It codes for CASSVVGLAEETQYF.

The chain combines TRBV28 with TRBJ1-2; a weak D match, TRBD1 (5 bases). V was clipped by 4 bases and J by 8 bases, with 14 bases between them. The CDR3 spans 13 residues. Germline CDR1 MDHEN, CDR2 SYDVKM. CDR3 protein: CASSSPQGGGYTF. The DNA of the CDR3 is TGTGCCAGCAGTTCGCCTCAGGGAGGCGGCTACACCTTC.

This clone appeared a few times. The CDR3 here is CASSWQANTGELFF. CDR3 sequence (DNA): TGTGCCAGCAGTTGGCAGGCGAACACCGGGGAGCTGTTTTTT. This rearrangement joins TRBV2 to TRBJ2-2; D remains unclear. This CDR3 region has 14 residues. The V gene's germline CDR1 is SNHLY and CDR2 FYNNEI. Trimming left V 5 bases short and J 0 bases short, with 7 bases between.